This T cell receptor beta chain was observed in a study of type 1 regulatory T cells. Study-wide background: T-allo10 is a Tr1-enriched, alloantigen-specific CD4 T cell product made in vitro. Broader study findings: Type 1 regulatory T cells had a more restricted TCR repertoire than non-type 1 regulatory T cells.

This clonotype was seen more than once but under ten times. Its target is not known. Looked up from germline, CDR1 is KGHDR and CDR2 is SFDVKD. The CDR3 spans 15 residues. Deletions cut 4 bases from V and 5 bases from J, with 13 bases between. TCRdb reprocessed the reads via MiXCR and lists one record per CDR3 protein. The top ten hold 8.3% of the sample, which has 70,000 or so distinct CDR3 sequences, around 21% seen once. This TCR was recovered from a human donor in good health. The specimen sequenced was cultured type 1 regulatory T (Tr1) cells, either the whole culture or a sorted fraction (not recorded which). V and J are TRBV24-1 and TRBJ2-2; a weak D match, TRBD1 (6 bases). CDR3 coding DNA: TGTGCCACCAGTGACACCGGGACACGTACCGGGGAGCTGTTTTTT. It codes for CATSDTGTRTGELFF.